Below are 10 T cell receptor beta chains sequenced from a single sample in a study of cytomegalovirus exposure and HLA in healthy donors. The PCR employed 60 Vbeta primers together with 13 Jbeta primers. Data came from immunoSEQ multiplex PCR; TCRdb stores just in-frame clones and leaves some out. Of some 85,000 clones listed, about three quarters were seen once; the top ten hold around 4.3%. Specimen: PBMCs. Receptors originate from a woman in her thirties or forties in good health and CMV-seropositive.

A note on this clone: The junction does not match germline at one end; this may be a read error. V is TRBV19 and J is TRBJ2-2; D might be TRBD2 (7 bases). The germline CDR1 and CDR2 sequences are LNHDA and SQIVND (reference sequence). The CDR3 runs to 16 residues. CDR3 loop: CASRIGGGTNTGELFF. The CDR3 DNA reads TGTGCCAGTAGAATAGGGGGGGGTACGAACACCGGGGAGCTGTTTTTT.

V usage is TRBV5-6 and J usage is TRBJ2-5; possibly TRBD2 for D (5 bases). The CDR3 length is 13 residues. Looked up from germline, CDR1 is SGHDT and CDR2 is YYEEEE. V was trimmed by 0 bases and J by 6 bases, leaving 9 bases between them. CDR3 bases: TGTGCCAGCAGCTTGGGTAGCGAAAAGACCCAGTACTTC. Residues: CASSLGSEKTQYF.

The chain has TRBV28 and TRBJ1-2; D perhaps matches TRBD1 (5 bases). Germline assignment: CDR1 MDHEN and CDR2 SYDVKM. V shed 2 bases and J shed 10 bases, with 17 bases lying between them. This CDR3 comprises 14 residues. The CDR3 DNA follows: TGTGCCAGCAGTTTACAGGGAGGAGCTGTGGACTACACCTTC. It encodes CASSLQGGAVDYTF.

V is TRBV7-6 and J is TRBJ1-2; weak D call: TRBD1 (5 bases). The CDR3 extends over 14 amino acids. Germline lookup yields CDR1 SGHVS and CDR2 FNYEAQ. The germline V and J ends were trimmed by 5 bases and 3 bases, with 13 bases remaining between them. The CDR3 region has the DNA TGTGCCAGCAGCCGAAAGGGAGGGGACTATGGCTACACCTTC. As protein: CASSRKGGDYGYTF.

The chain has TRBV6-4 and TRBJ2-1; 10 nucleotides line up with TRBD2. This CDR3 has 15 residues. Germline V gene sequence: CDR1 MRHNA, CDR2 SNTAGT. Trimming removed 6 bases from V and 6 bases from J; junction bases left unmatched: 8. CDR3 coding DNA: TGTGCCAGCAGCGTTCTAGCGGGAGAAAGCAATGAGCAGTTCTTC. It specifies CASSVLAGESNEQFF.

This clone was detected a few times. The genes are TRBV7-8 and TRBJ2-4; D may be TRBD2 (5 bases). The CDR3 covers 14 residues. The germline gives CDR1 SGHVS, CDR2 FQNEAQ. Trimming shortened V by 5 bases and J by 6 bases, and 14 bases separated the two germline ends. Written as DNA, the CDR3 is TGTGCCAGCAGCCTCGGGCGGGTTTCAAACATTCAGTACTTC. This codes for CASSLGRVSNIQYF.

This chain joins TRBV2 and TRBJ2-7; the match to TRBD2 covers 9 bases. V lost 2 bases to trimming and J lost 6 bases; unmatched junction nucleotides: 11. The CDR3 is 16 residues long. Looked up from germline, CDR1 is SNHLY and CDR2 is FYNNEI. The CDR3 sequence: CASSEWLAGANGEQYF. The CDR3 DNA reads TGTGCCAGCAGTGAATGGTTAGCGGGAGCTAATGGCGAGCAGTACTTC.

This clone was counted a single time. The chain carries TRBV7-2 and TRBJ2-2; a weak D match, TRBD2 (6 bases). In germline, CDR1 is SGHTA, CDR2 FQGNSA. Trimming stripped 5 bases from V and 7 bases from J, with 20 bases between. The CDR3 has 16 amino acids. The CDR3 coding sequence is TGTGCCAGCAGCCTCATGCTTGGAGGGTTGAGCGGGGAGCTGTTTTTT. It is translated as CASSLMLGGLSGELFF.

V usage is TRBV6-6 and J usage is TRBJ2-7; D possibly corresponds to TRBD1 (6 bases). Per germline, CDR1 MNHNY and CDR2 SVGAGI (reference sequence). The CDR3 covers 13 residues. With 8 bases removed from V and 2 bases from J, the gap between germline ends came to 13 bases. The chain's CDR3 is CASRRQVPYEQYF. The CDR3 DNA follows: TGTGCCAGCCGAAGACAGGTTCCCTACGAGCAGTACTTC.

The V gene is TRBV28, the J gene TRBJ2-1; a weak D match, TRBD2 (6 bases). The CDR3 runs to 14 residues. Germline V gene lookup returns CDR1 MDHEN and CDR2 SYDVKM. V was clipped by 8 bases and J by 2 bases, with 13 bases between them. The CDR3 DNA follows: TGTGCCAGCCGTCGGGGGATCACCTACAATGAGCAGTTCTTC. As protein: CASRRGITYNEQFF.